What follows are 19 T cell receptor beta chains derived from one specimen sequenced in a study of T cell responses to AZD1222 COVID-19 vaccine (dated by TCRdb to about 2021). Libraries came from the immunoSEQ multiplex PCR assay. Held by TCRdb, this immuneACCESS table contains in-frame sequences only and omits some clones. Under half of the omission traces to an unresolved V gene where checked; the cause of the rest is unknown. The sample has about 140,000 clones on record, 89% of them singletons. 2.5% to 3% of the sample lies in the top ten. Read against the paper, the sample's time point label means: baseline before first vaccination. This material consisted of peripheral blood, taken on day 0 of AZD1222 vaccination. These receptors originate from an adult in good health.

The chain recombines TRBV27 with TRBJ1-5; possible D gene TRBD1, 6 bases. V was clipped by 0 bases and J by 9 bases, with 12 bases between them. This CDR3 is built from 14 residues. The V gene's germline CDR1 is MNHEY and CDR2 SMNVEV (reference sequence). CDR3 residues: CASSLSQGVTPQHF. In DNA, the CDR3 is TGTGCCAGCAGTTTATCACAGGGTGTGACGCCCCAGCATTTT.

The chain employs TRBV29-1 and TRBJ1-2; D is perhaps TRBD1 (5 bases). The CDR3 length is 19 residues. V dropped 0 bases and J dropped 0 bases, with 23 bases sitting between them. Germline lookup yields CDR1 SQVTM and CDR2 ANQGSEA. This CDR3 is CSVEDQQVKLVKTNYGYTF. CDR3 nucleotide sequence: TGCAGCGTTGAAGATCAACAGGTTAAGCTTGTTAAAACTAACTATGGCTACACCTTC.

The V gene is TRBV15, the J gene TRBJ1-5, with D tentatively TRBD1 (6 bases). Germline CDR1 LNHNV, CDR2 YYDKDF (reference sequence). V was shortened by 6 bases and J by 3 bases, with 15 bases between the two germline ends. The CDR3 is 15 residues long. The CDR3 spells CATRETGTNNQPQHF. As DNA, the CDR3 is TGTGCCACCAGGGAGACCGGGACAAACAATCAGCCCCAGCATTTT.

This clone appeared a single time. The chain couples TRBV6-2 or TRBV6-3 to TRBJ1-1, with TRBD1 as a possible D gene (5 bases). There are 16 residues in the CDR3. Per the germline V gene, CDR1 is MNHEY and CDR2 is SVGEGT. Trimming took off 5 bases at V and 0 bases at J, with 16 bases between the two ends. CDR3 DNA: TGTGCCAGCAGTGAGGGACGCCGTTCCATGAACACTGAAGCTTTCTTT. Its translation: CASSEGRRSMNTEAFF.

This chain connects TRBV10-3 to TRBJ2-7; 7 nucleotides align to TRBD1. V gave up 6 bases and J gave up 5 bases; unmatched junction bases: 10. Germline V CDR1 and CDR2: ENHRY, SYGVKD. This CDR3 has 14 residues. The CDR3, as DNA: TGTGCCATCAGCACAATGACAGGGAGCAACGAGCAGTACTTC. It specifies CAISTMTGSNEQYF.

The gene calls are TRBV5-1 and TRBJ1-2; TRBD1 is a possible D gene (6 bases). Germline CDR1 SGHRS, CDR2 YFSETQ. Trimming shortened V by 4 bases and J by 6 bases, and 16 bases separated the two germline ends. The CDR3 consists of 14 residues. CDR3 coding DNA: TGCGCCAGCAGCAAAACGGCCGGGGGCAATGGCTACACCTTC. Encoded protein: CASSKTAGGNGYTF. The full variable domain, in which reference TRBV5-1 and TRBJ1-2 provide the parts outside the CDR3, is KAGVTQTPRYLIKTRGQQVTLSCSPISGHRSVSWYQQTPGQGLQFLFEYFSETQRNKGNFPGRFSGRQFSNSRSEMNVSTLELGDSALYLCASSKTAGGNGYTFGSGTRLTVV.

The gene calls are TRBV10-3 and TRBJ1-5, with no clear D. V lost 2 bases and J lost 7, with 6 bases in between. This CDR3 has 12 residues. Germline CDR1 reads ENHRY; CDR2 reads SYGVKD. This CDR3 reads CAISEGQQPQHF. The DNA for the CDR3 is TGTGCCATCAGTGAGGGCCAACAGCCCCAGCATTTT.

This chain joins TRBV5-6 and TRBJ1-3; no clear D. Trimming took 2 bases from V and 2 from J, leaving 8 bases between them. This CDR3 contains 14 residues. Germline values: CDR1 SGHDT, CDR2 YYEEEE. The CDR3: CASSFGRAGNTIYF. As DNA, the CDR3 is TGTGCCAGCAGCTTTGGGAGGGCTGGAAACACCATATATTTT.

The chain recombines TRBV29-1 with TRBJ1-1; D not resolved. Deletions cut 0 bases from V and 6 bases from J, with 5 bases between. The CDR3 totals 11 residues. The germline gives CDR1 SQVTM, CDR2 ANQGSEA. The DNA for the CDR3 is TGCAGCGTTGAAGACGTCGCTGAAGCTTTCTTT. Protein: CSVEDVAEAFF.

The chain carries TRBV18 and TRBJ1-2; D is undetermined. CDR3 size: 14 residues. V was shortened by 3 bases and J by 1 base, with 9 bases between the two germline ends. Looked up from germline, CDR1 is KGHSH and CDR2 is LQKENI. The CDR3 region has the DNA TGTGCCAGCTCACCCGCGGCCAGTAACTATGGCTACACCTTC. Translation: CASSPAASNYGYTF.

This sequence joins TRBV4-1 and TRBJ2-2; D is ambiguous. Germline V CDR1 and CDR2: MGHRA, YSYEKL. Trimming left V 1 base short and J 5 bases short, with 8 bases between. This CDR3 comprises 14 residues. The CDR3 DNA follows: TGCGCCAGCAGCCAAGGTTACGGGACCGGGGAGCTGTTTTTT. Translation: CASSQGYGTGELFF.

This chain links TRBV2 with TRBJ2-3, with D possibly being TRBD2 (7 bases). The CDR3 is 15 amino acids. In germline, CDR1 is SNHLY, CDR2 FYNNEI. Trimming shortened V by 1 base and J by 6 bases, and 14 bases separated the two germline ends. DNA for the CDR3: TGTGCCAGCAGTGAAGTGGGGGGGCGGTCCGATACGCAGTATTTT. It is translated as CASSEVGGRSDTQYF.

This clone was picked up a small number of times. This chain uses TRBV5-1 with TRBJ1-1, with a possible D match to TRBD1 (6 bases). There are 18 residues in the CDR3. V lost 3 bases, J lost 0 bases, and 21 bases lay in between. Germline lookup yields CDR1 SGHRS and CDR2 YFSETQ. The CDR3 DNA sequence: TGCGCCAGCAGCTCGTCCCACCGCTCGACAGGCCTGAACACTGAAGCTTTCTTT. Translated, it gives CASSSSHRSTGLNTEAFF. Using reference TRBV5-1 and TRBJ1-1 for the parts outside the CDR3, the full variable domain is KAGVTQTPRYLIKTRGQQVTLSCSPISGHRSVSWYQQTPGQGLQFLFEYFSETQRNKGNFPGRFSGRQFSNSRSEMNVSTLELGDSALYLCASSSSHRSTGLNTEAFFGQGTRLTVV.

CDR3 coding DNA: TGTGCCAGCAGCTTAACGGGAGGGACTAGCGGGGGAGGAGATACGCAGTATTTT. Translating gives CASSLTGGTSGGGDTQYF. The chain recombines TRBV7-3 with TRBJ2-3; TRBD2 matches at 14 bases. Looked up from germline, CDR1 is SGHTA and CDR2 is FQGTGA. The CDR3 is 18 residues long. Unmatched junction bases numbered 7, after V lost 0 bases and J lost 5 bases.

The chain links TRBV6-1 to TRBJ2-4, with TRBD2 identical over 7 bases. CDR3 size: 16 residues. CDR1 MNHNS and CDR2 SASEGT come from the germline V gene. The J segment lost 0 bases and the V segment lost 4 bases, leaving 6 bases of the junction unmatched. The CDR3 nucleotides read TGTGCCAGCAGTGCTGTTGTAGCGGGAGCCAAAAACATTCAGTACTTC. It translates to CASSAVVAGAKNIQYF.

The table lists this clone with a few counts. J is TRBJ1-2 and V is TRBV7-9; a weak D match, TRBD1 (5 bases). V was clipped by 5 bases and J by 7 bases, with 14 bases between them. Germline lookup yields CDR1 SEHNR and CDR2 FQNEAQ (reference sequence). The CDR3 spans 13 residues. Written as DNA, the CDR3 is TGTGCCAGCAGCCGTATCGGGGGTTCTGGCTACACCTTC. Translating it yields CASSRIGGSGYTF. Looking up the rest from reference TRBV7-9 and TRBJ1-2 gives the full variable domain: DTGVSQNPRHKITKRGQNVTFRCDPISEHNRLYWYRQTLGQGPEFLTYFQNEAQLEKSRLLSDRFSAERPKGSFSTLEIQRTEQGDSAMYLCASSRIGGSGYTFGSGTRLTVV.

V and J are TRBV3-1 (or the pseudogene TRBV3-2) and TRBJ1-3, with unresolved D. CDR3 length: 13 residues. V was clipped by 4 bases and J by 4 bases, with 8 bases between them. CDR1 is LGHDT, CDR2 YNNKEL, per germline (reference sequence). CDR3 nucleotides: TGTGCCAGCAGCCTCCGGTCGGGAAACACCATATATTTT. This codes for CASSLRSGNTIYF.

The genes are TRBV7-2 and TRBJ2-7; a possible D gene is TRBD2 (7 bases). From germline, CDR1 is SGHTA and CDR2 FQGNSA. V was clipped by 1 base and J by 2 bases, with 12 bases between them. The CDR3 runs to 15 residues. This CDR3 reads CASSLEGGGPYEQYF. CDR3 nucleotide sequence: TGTGCCAGCAGCTTAGAGGGCGGGGGCCCCTACGAGCAGTACTTC.

The J gene is TRBJ1-2, the V gene TRBV24-1; TRBD1 is a possible D gene (5 bases). The CDR3 contains 13 residues. The V end lost 0 bases, the J end lost 5 bases, and 6 bases lay between the germline ends. The germline CDR1 and CDR2 sequences are KGHDR and SFDVKD. CDR3 region: CATSDLRGYGYTF. The DNA for the CDR3 is TGTGCCACCAGTGATTTGCGGGGGTATGGCTACACCTTC.